This T cell receptor (beta chain) was documented in a study of T cells after posttransplantation cyclophosphamide. Study observations and caveats: Donor CD8+ memory clones often dominated recipient blood repertoires at later times. TRB overlap between skin or GI tissue T cells and blood was limited.

The CDR3 length is 12 residues. The V gene lost 2 bases and the J gene lost 4 bases, with 5 bases spanning the gap. Germline CDR1 is MNHEY and CDR2 is SVGAGI. In regard to this clone: Its specificity is unknown.

Produced via immunoSEQ multiplex PCR; TCRdb's table is partial and in-frame only. This table holds more than 20,000 clones, around 90% found once. Controls had myeloablative marrow grafts with methotrexate and calcineurin inhibitor, sampled at 1 year. This receptor was obtained from a female patient in her fifties who received an allogeneic stem cell transplant from an unrelated donor, was CMV-positive, and had chronic GVHD only. Some T cells could come from the graft donor. This chain connects TRBV6-5 to TRBJ1-2; the D gene is possibly TRBD1 (5 bases). The material sequenced was PBMCs, taken after an allogeneic stem cell transplant with a calcineurin inhibitor and methotrexate. CDR3: CASSYRGYGYTF. CDR3 in DNA: TGTGCCAGCAGTTACAGGGGCTATGGCTACACCTTC.